The clone carrying this TCR beta chain was seen just once. Its target is not known. CDR3 length: 14 residues. CDR1 LNHDA and CDR2 SQIVND come from the germline V gene (reference sequence). The V and J ends lost 2 bases and 8 bases respectively, with 12 bases between them. The sample is drawn from a study of Ad26.COV2.S vaccination and SARS-CoV-2 variants. The study, taken as a whole, reports: Individuals receiving vaccine had higher spike-specific TCR breadth than placebo recipients did. The study found similar non-spike TCR breadth in vaccine and placebo recipients.

Repertoires were generated with immunoSEQ multiplex PCR, while TCRdb's copy carries only in-frame clones and drops some. The sample records around 350,000 clones, around 92% being singletons. V usage is TRBV19 and J usage is TRBJ1-4; a possible D gene is TRBD1 (5 bases). The receptor was isolated from a human donor who had recovered from COVID-19. Here the sequenced sample was peripheral blood, taken after recovery from COVID-19. The CDR3, as DNA: TGTGCCAGTAGTATAAGGGGCACCCGCGAAAAACTGTTTTTT. It is translated as CASSIRGTREKLFF.